The subject of this entry is one TCR beta chain. Original processing methods: Amplification of reference gene primers was used by the study to estimate nucleated cell counts. Assay: immunoSEQ multiplex PCR; the TCRdb copy retains only in-frame clones and omits some. V and J calls and clone size are copied from that table; D and trimming were computed from the DNA. The sample holds about 210,000 clones, around 82% seen once. This sample stems from a study of blood T cell repertoires in COVID-19. Turning to the study itself: Whether acute or convalescent, the COVID-19 samples came from the United States, Italy and Spain. T cells, B-cell-depleted T cells, or PBMCs supplied cDNA or gDNA.

The CDR3 sequence is 16 residues long. Germline assignment: CDR1 SGHDN and CDR2 FVKESK. With 2 bases removed from V and 3 bases from J, the gap between germline ends came to 13 bases. This TCR derives from a woman aged 40-49 years with acute or convalescent COVID-19. This sequence joins TRBV14 and TRBJ2-2; D might be TRBD2 (7 bases). Source material: peripheral blood. Here the CDR3 DNA reads TGTGCCAGCAGCCAACTCGGGGGGCAGTACACCGGGGAGCTGTTTTTT. It translates to CASSQLGGQYTGELFF.